The 8 T cell receptor beta chains reported below all come from one sample, sequenced in a study of OX40 agonist ivuxolimab in advanced cancers. Sequencing used immunoSEQ multiplex PCR; TCRdb keeps in-frame clones, though not all of them. The sample gives 69,000 or so clones, around 80% of which show up once; 5% is in the top ten. The material was CD4+ or CD8+ T cells sorted from blood, obtained in a trial of the OX40 agonist ivuxolimab. The receptors derive from an adult with an advanced solid tumor such as melanoma, head and neck, liver or kidney cancer.

This clone was seen once. J is TRBJ2-7 and V is TRBV5-1, with D perhaps TRBD1 (6 bases). The CDR3 length is 13 residues. In germline, CDR1 is SGHRS, CDR2 YFSETQ. V was clipped by 4 bases and J by 2 bases, with 10 bases between them. The CDR3 bases are TGCGCCAGCAGCCGGGACAACCCCTACGAGCAGTACTTC. As protein: CASSRDNPYEQYF.

The chain recombines TRBV7-6 with TRBJ2-7, with D perhaps matching TRBD1 (6 bases). The CDR3 length is 15 residues. V dropped 1 base and J dropped 3 bases, with 13 bases sitting between them. Germline values: CDR1 SGHVS, CDR2 FNYEAQ. CDR3 protein: CASSLGSGANYEQYF. CDR3 in DNA: TGTGCCAGCAGCTTAGGGTCAGGGGCCAACTACGAGCAGTACTTC.

This clone was observed a few times. The genes are TRBV28 and TRBJ2-1, with 10 bases matching TRBD2. This CDR3 comprises 15 residues. The V gene's germline CDR1 is MDHEN and CDR2 SYDVKM. Germline trimming cut 6 bases from V and 2 bases from J; bases unmatched to any gene: 4. The CDR3 spells CASRTAGGPYNEQFF. DNA of the CDR3: TGTGCCAGCAGAACAGCGGGAGGGCCCTACAATGAGCAGTTCTTC. The full variable domain, with the rest looked up from reference TRBV28 and TRBJ2-1, is DVKVTQSSRYLVKRTGEKVFLECVQDMDHENMFWYRQDPGLGLRLIYFSYDVKMKEKGDIPEGYSVSREKKERFSLILESASTNQTSMYLCASRTAGGPYNEQFFGPGTRLTVL.

The rearrangement links TRBV6-5 to TRBJ2-7, with D perhaps matching TRBD1 (6 bases). Between the trimmed V and J ends, which lost 6 bases and 2 bases, there was a span of 17 bases. In germline, CDR1 is MNHEY, CDR2 SVGAGI. CDR3 length: 15 residues. This CDR3 reads CASSRSRGVPYEQYF. CDR3 bases: TGTGCCAGCAGCCGTTCCAGGGGAGTTCCCTACGAGCAGTACTTC.

The rearrangement links TRBV7-9 to TRBJ2-1; TRBD1 agrees at 8 bases. V dropped 5 bases and J dropped 6; count of bases not matched to a gene: 9. The length of the CDR3 is 15 residues. In germline, CDR1 is SEHNR, CDR2 FQNEAQ (reference sequence). For the CDR3, the DNA is TGTGCCAGCAGCCCTCGGACAGGGTTCTCCAATGAGCAGTTCTTC. Residues: CASSPRTGFSNEQFF.

The rearrangement joins TRBV9 to TRBJ2-5; the match to TRBD2 covers 15 bases. Trimming at V came to 3 bases and at J to 5 bases, leaving 2 bases not matched to a gene. CDR3 length equals 15 residues. Germline assignment: CDR1 SGDLS and CDR2 YYNGEE. Here the CDR3 DNA reads TGTGCCAGCAGCGGGACTAGCGGGAGGGTGGAGACCCAGTACTTC. Translated: CASSGTSGRVETQYF.

V is TRBV4-2 and J is TRBJ2-3, with 8 bases fitting TRBD2. With 4 bases clipped from V and 6 bases from J, the junction kept 12 bases outside the gene matches. The CDR3 extends over 16 amino acids. Germline V gene data show CDR1 as LGHNA and CDR2 as YNFKEQ. The DNA of the CDR3 is TGTGCCAGCAGCCCTTTAGCGGGAAGAAGGAGCGATACGCAGTATTTT. The encoded protein is CASSPLAGRRSDTQYF.

The chain recombines TRBV19 with TRBJ1-6; D is uncertain. The CDR3 consists of 14 residues. Trimming pared 2 bases from V and 14 bases from J, leaving 16 bases between. The V gene's germline CDR1 is LNHDA and CDR2 SQIVND (reference sequence). DNA of the CDR3: TGTGCCAGTAGTATAACCCGCGGAGCCAGATCCCTCCACTTT. Protein: CASSITRGARSLHF.